The 4 T cell receptor beta chains given below trace back to one sample, sequenced in a study of T cell responses to AZD1222 COVID-19 vaccine. The repertoire was sequenced with immunoSEQ multiplex PCR; TCRdb's copy has only in-frame clones and lacks some. The sample lists tens of thousands of clones, roughly 90% occurring once. The sample was peripheral blood, taken 28 days after the second AZD1222 dose. These receptors originate from an adult who received the AZD1222 COVID-19 vaccine.

This chain joins TRBV9 and TRBJ1-1; tentative D call: TRBD1 (6 bases). Germline V gene lookup returns CDR1 SGDLS and CDR2 YYNGEE. The V and J ends lost 3 bases and 5 bases respectively, with 11 bases between them. CDR3 length: 13 residues. CDR3: CASSATGSTEAFF. In DNA, the CDR3 is TGTGCCAGCAGCGCGACAGGAAGTACTGAAGCTTTCTTT.

The gene calls are TRBV7-2 and TRBJ2-1; 9 bases align to TRBD2. The J segment lost 6 bases and the V segment lost 5 bases, leaving 11 bases of the junction unmatched. This CDR3 contains 16 residues. Germline V gene data show CDR1 as SGHTA and CDR2 as FQGNSA. CDR3 DNA: TGTGCCAGCAGCCCAATAGCGGGAGTGGTAGGCAATGAGCAGTTCTTC. Translation: CASSPIAGVVGNEQFF. The full variable domain, in which reference TRBV7-2 and TRBJ2-1 provide the parts outside the CDR3, is GAGVSQSPSNKVTEKGKDVELRCDPISGHTALYWYRQSLGQGLEFLIYFQGNSAPDKSGLPSDRFSAERTGGSVSTLTIQRTQQEDSAVYLCASSPIAGVVGNEQFFGPGTRLTVL.

This clone has just a few counts. The J gene is TRBJ1-6, the V gene TRBV28; D call uncertain. V was shortened by 6 bases and J by 5 bases, with 14 bases between the two germline ends. Germline loops: CDR1 MDHEN, CDR2 SYDVKM. The CDR3 is made up of 15 amino acids. Here the CDR3 DNA reads TGTGCCAGCAGCGAGCCCGGCCTACATAATTCACCCCTCCACTTT. As protein: CASSEPGLHNSPLHF.

The V and J genes are TRBV28 and TRBJ1-5; no clear D gene. V lost 2 bases and J 0 bases, leaving 11 bases between the germline ends. The CDR3 sequence is 16 residues long. CDR1 and CDR2 (germline): MDHEN, SYDVKM. The CDR3 coding sequence is TGTGCCAGCAGTTTAGGGTCGGTCTATAGCAATCAGCCCCAGCATTTT. Translation gives CASSLGSVYSNQPQHF.